The table lists the clone carrying this T cell receptor beta chain with a few counts. MiXCR was run by TCRdb on the 5' RACE reads, yielding one entry per CDR3 protein. The repertoire includes 25,000 to 35,000 distinct CDR3 sequences, 7.5% to 10% of them detected once, and more than 2% sits in the top ten. V lost 5 bases and J 10 bases, leaving 9 bases between the germline ends. This CDR3 is built from 11 residues. The germline gives CDR1 MGHDK, CDR2 SYGVNS. The data originate from a study of chronic HIV infection and antiretroviral therapy. This sequence joins TRBV25-1 and TRBJ2-1; D gene ambiguous. The TCR originated in an adult who had HIV and had not received antiretroviral therapy, or was an uninfected healthy control (not recorded which). What was sequenced was peripheral blood. The CDR3 DNA reads as TGTGCCAGCAGTTCCCGCAGGGAGCAGTTCTTC. Amino acid sequence: CASSSRREQFF.